A selection of T cell receptor beta chains follows, all from one sample in a study of T cells after yellow fever vaccination. TCRdb passed the 5' RACE reads through MiXCR, listing each CDR3 protein once. The sample has 450,000 to 550,000 distinct CDR3 sequences, around a fifth seen once; the top ten hold roughly a sixth. The sequencing here drew on PBMCs, taken about 20 days after the first yellow fever vaccination. The receptors here all came from a man aged 18 to 30 who received the YFV17D yellow fever vaccine. CDR3s include the opening cysteine and the closing phenylalanine or tryptophan. The D gene is left open where the match is weak. Part of the rows lack a size; the others show once, few, many or a class for expanded clones.

size	D	length	J	V	CDR3	DNA
-	-	16	TRBJ1-2	TRBV12-3/TRBV12-4	CASSLARGLPRNGYTF	TGTGCCAGCAGTTTAGCGCGAGGACTCCCGAGGAATGGCTACACCTTC
few	-	16	TRBJ2-1	TRBV29-1	CSVEEEPESSYNEQFF	TGCAGCGTTGAAGAGGAGCCTGAGAGCTCCTACAATGAGCAGTTCTTC
-	-	15	TRBJ1-1	TRBV4-1	CASSQDAAAATEAFF	TGCGCCAGCAGCCAAGACGCCGCGGCGGCCACTGAAGCTTTCTTT
-	TRBD2	14	TRBJ2-5	TRBV12-3/TRBV12-4	CASSSGGNAETQYF	TGTGCCAGCAGTTCGGGGGGAAATGCGGAGACCCAGTACTTC
-	-	15	TRBJ1-3	TRBV20-1	CSASPAADFGNTIYF	TGCAGTGCTAGCCCGGCGGCCGATTTTGGAAACACCATATATTTT
few	-	15	TRBJ2-3	TRBV20-1	CSASYAARFSDTQYF	TGCAGTGCTAGTTACGCGGCCCGCTTCTCTGATACGCAGTATTTT
few	TRBD2	18	TRBJ2-3	TRBV4-1	CASSHSSLAGGLGDTQYF	TGCGCCAGCAGCCATAGTAGCCTAGCGGGGGGGCTTGGAGATACGCAGTATTTT
few	-	15	TRBJ1-5	TRBV7-3	CASSLNPGLNQPQHF	TGTGCCAGCAGCTTAAACCCGGGCCTAAATCAGCCCCAGCATTTT
few	-	13	TRBJ2-1	TRBV13	CASSLGRVFEQFF	TGTGCCAGCAGCTTAGGCAGGGTGTTTGAGCAGTTCTTC
many	TRBD1	16	TRBJ2-7	TRBV7-2	CASSENLGQGVYEQYF	TGTGCCAGCAGCGAAAATCTCGGACAGGGAGTCTACGAGCAGTACTTC
-	-	15	TRBJ1-1	TRBV5-1	CASSGGQTYGTEAFF	TGCGCCAGCAGCGGGGGGCAGACCTATGGCACTGAAGCTTTCTTT
-	TRBD2	15	TRBJ2-5	TRBV11-2	CASTLAGGSGETQYF	TGTGCCAGCACACTAGCGGGGGGTTCCGGGGAGACCCAGTACTTC
-	-	15	TRBJ1-2	TRBV5-5	CASSLAIRDNYGYTF	TGTGCCAGCAGCTTGGCTATCCGGGATAACTATGGCTACACCTTC
-	-	12	TRBJ2-5	TRBV20-1	CSALAGPGTQYF	TGCAGCGCCCTAGCCGGTCCTGGGACCCAGTACTTC
few	-	14	TRBJ1-1	TRBV7-3	CASSLTGAQTEAFF	TGTGCCAGCAGCTTAACAGGGGCTCAGACTGAAGCTTTCTTT
few	-	15	TRBJ2-1	TRBV7-8	CASSAYRDAQGEQFF	TGTGCCAGCAGCGCGTACCGGGACGCTCAGGGTGAGCAGTTCTTC
-	-	14	TRBJ2-2	TRBV24-1	CATSVPRGAGELFF	TGTGCCACCAGTGTCCCGCGGGGAGCCGGGGAGCTGTTTTTT
-	-	15	TRBJ1-2	TRBV12-3/TRBV12-4	CASSLSPPAIYGYTF	TGTGCCAGCAGTTTGTCACCTCCAGCGATCTATGGCTACACCTTC
once	-	14	TRBJ2-3	TRBV3-1	CASSQGFQSTSQYF	TGTGCCAGCAGCCAAGGTTTCCAGTCTACCTCGCAGTATTTT
few	-	12	TRBJ2-7	TRBV2	CASSGSSYEQYF	TGTGCCAGCAGTGGCAGCTCCTACGAGCAGTACTTC
many	-	16	TRBJ2-1	TRBV5-1	CASSLGPGYSYNEQFF	TGCGCCAGCAGCTTGGGTCCCGGGTACTCCTACAATGAGCAGTTCTTC
-	TRBD1	15	TRBJ1-1	TRBV5-1	CASTGQGFLDTEAFF	TGCGCCAGCACGGGACAGGGTTTTCTAGACACTGAAGCTTTCTTT
few	-	14	TRBJ1-1	TRBV12-3/TRBV12-4	CASVPWEMNTEAFF	TGTGCCAGCGTTCCCTGGGAGATGAACACTGAAGCTTTCTTT
few	TRBD1	15	TRBJ1-6	TRBV5-6	CASSLGWTGISPLHF	TGTGCCAGCAGCTTGGGGTGGACAGGCATTTCACCCCTCCACTTT
few	-	14	TRBJ2-1	TRBV20-1	CSPNPTSSYNEQFF	TGCAGTCCCAATCCCACTAGCTCCTACAATGAGCAGTTCTTC
-	TRBD2	18	TRBJ2-1	TRBV7-8	CASSNPPRISGGANEQFF	TGTGCCAGCAGCAACCCTCCCCGAATTAGCGGGGGGGCGAATGAGCAGTTCTTC
-	-	10	TRBJ2-2	TRBV2	CASQGGELFF	TGTGCCAGCCAGGGGGGGGAGCTGTTTTTT
-	-	14	TRBJ1-5	TRBV7-9	CASSFAGRNQPQHF	TGTGCCAGCAGCTTTGCAGGCCGCAATCAGCCCCAGCATTTT
-	-	13	TRBJ1-2	TRBV9	CASSVGSGDGYTF	TGTGCCAGCAGCGTAGGGTCCGGGGACGGCTACACCTTC
few	-	17	TRBJ2-1	TRBV7-2	CASSLGGQLTTYNEQFF	TGTGCCAGCAGCTTAGGAGGTCAGCTGACTACCTACAATGAGCAGTTCTTC
few	TRBD2	16	TRBJ2-2	TRBV24-1	CATSDGTSGSTGELFF	TGTGCCACCAGTGACGGGACTAGCGGGAGCACCGGGGAGCTGTTTTTT
-	-	13	TRBJ2-3	TRBV12-5	CASGFGTTDTQYF	TGTGCTAGTGGTTTCGGGACGACAGATACGCAGTATTTT
-	-	12	TRBJ1-4	TRBV7-9	CASSLEYEKLFF	TGTGCCAGCAGCTTAGAGTACGAAAAACTGTTTTTT
-	-	15	TRBJ1-1	TRBV10-3	CAISESRRENTEAFF	TGTGCCATCAGTGAGTCTCGCAGGGAGAACACTGAAGCTTTCTTT
once	-	15	TRBJ2-1	TRBV5-4	CASSLLSGGYNEQFF	TGTGCCAGCAGCTTACTGTCAGGGGGGTACAATGAGCAGTTCTTC
-	-	13	TRBJ1-4	TRBV12-3/TRBV12-4	CASKRPTNEKLFF	TGTGCCAGCAAACGCCCAACTAATGAAAAACTGTTTTTT
many	-	14	TRBJ2-3	TRBV7-2	CASSPRRGTDTQYF	TGTGCCAGCAGCCCGAGACGAGGCACAGATACGCAGTATTTT